What follows are 6 T cell receptor beta chains derived from one specimen sequenced in a study of T-cell memory formation after mild COVID-19. TCRdb recomputed calls from the 5' RACE reads with MiXCR, one row per CDR3 protein. The sample consists of roughly 310,000 distinct CDR3 sequences, roughly 15% of them appearing once. Input material: PBMCs or a T cell subset sorted from them (not recorded which). These receptors originate from a man between 18 and 35 years old who had mild COVID-19 (a few samples of this study predate the infection). Cell type and time point are not known.

J is TRBJ2-7 and V is TRBV10-3; D uncertain. This CDR3 region has 11 residues. The germline gives CDR1 ENHRY, CDR2 SYGVKD. V lost 2 bases and J lost 7, with 6 bases in between. The CDR3 is CAISEGREQYF. The CDR3 nucleotides read TGTGCCATCAGTGAGGGCCGAGAGCAGTACTTC.

This clonotype was seen repeatedly, ten times or more. J is TRBJ1-5 and V is TRBV18; possible D gene TRBD1, 5 bases. The V end was cut by 4 bases, the J end by 2 bases, with 12 bases between. The CDR3 sequence is 15 residues long. Germline V gene data show CDR1 as KGHSH and CDR2 as LQKENI. CDR3 sequence reads: CASSLYRDGNQPQHF. CDR3 sequence (DNA): TGTGCCAGCTCACTTTACCGGGACGGCAATCAGCCCCAGCATTTT.

This clonotype was picked up one time. The chain couples TRBV27 to TRBJ1-1, with a possible D match to TRBD1 (6 bases). CDR1 MNHEY and CDR2 SMNVEV come from the germline V gene (reference sequence). This CDR3 is built from 14 residues. With 6 bases removed from V and 5 bases from J, the gap between germline ends came to 16 bases. As DNA, the CDR3 is TGTGCCAGCAGGGCACAGGGTTGGCGAACTGAAGCTTTCTTT. Protein: CASRAQGWRTEAFF.

In this sample, this clonotype turned up a few times. This chain links TRBV7-6 with TRBJ2-1; TRBD1 is a possible D gene (6 bases). The germline gives CDR1 SGHVS, CDR2 FNYEAQ. V lost 5 bases and J lost 9, with 17 bases in between. This CDR3 comprises 14 residues. CDR3 sequence reads: CASSVSLGASEQFF. CDR3 DNA: TGTGCCAGCAGCGTCTCTCTGGGGGCCTCTGAGCAGTTCTTC. The whole variable domain, filled in from reference TRBV7-6 and TRBJ2-1, reads GAGVSQSPRYKVTKRGQDVALRCDPISGHVSLYWYRQALGQGPEFLTYFNYEAQQDKSGLPNDRFSAERPEGSISTLTIQRTEQRDSAMYRCASSVSLGASEQFFGPGTRLTVL.

This clonotype was counted many times. The genes are TRBV12-3 or TRBV12-4 and TRBJ2-2; unclear D gene. This CDR3 comprises 13 residues. Trimming shortened V by 5 bases and J by 7 bases, and 11 bases separated the two germline ends. The CDR3 DNA reads TGTGCCAGCAGTCTGAGGAGCGACGGGGAGCTGTTTTTT. It translates to CASSLRSDGELFF.

V usage is TRBV15 and J usage is TRBJ1-5; the match to TRBD1 covers 8 bases. The J segment lost 6 bases and the V segment lost 5 bases, leaving 9 bases of the junction unmatched. The germline CDR1 and CDR2 sequences are LNHNV and YYDKDF (reference sequence). This CDR3 has 15 residues. The CDR3 DNA reads TGTGCCACCAGCGAACAGGGACAGGTTGGTCAGCCCCAGCATTTT. The encoded protein is CATSEQGQVGQPQHF.